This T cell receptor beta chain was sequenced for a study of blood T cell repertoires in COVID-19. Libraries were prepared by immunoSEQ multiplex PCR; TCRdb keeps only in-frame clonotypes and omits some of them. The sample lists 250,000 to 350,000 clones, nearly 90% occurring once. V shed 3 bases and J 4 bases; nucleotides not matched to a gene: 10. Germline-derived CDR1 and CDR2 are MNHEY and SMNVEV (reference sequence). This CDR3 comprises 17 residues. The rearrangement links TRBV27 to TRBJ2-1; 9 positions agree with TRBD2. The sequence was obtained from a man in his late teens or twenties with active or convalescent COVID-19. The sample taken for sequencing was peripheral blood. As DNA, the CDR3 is TGTGCCAGCAGTTTGGTCGAGCTAGCGGGACAGTACAATGAGCAGTTCTTC. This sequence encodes CASSLVELAGQYNEQFF.